This is a list of T cell receptor beta chains from one sample in a study of T cell changes during pregnancy in multiple sclerosis. Assay: immunoSEQ multiplex PCR; the TCRdb copy retains only in-frame clones and omits some. The sample yields about 30,000 clones, about 91% seen once. Specimen: peripheral blood, collected in the first trimester of pregnancy. These receptors came from a female donor in good health, enrolled as a control in a pregnancy study. Both conserved end residues are part of each CDR3. Each record gives: D gene, J gene, clone size, V gene, CDR3 protein, CDR3 DNA. A D gene is named only where the DNA matches it firmly. Only some rows state a clone size, as once, few, many or a class for expanded clones.

-,TRBJ1-1,-,TRBV28,CASSLWVQGTLDEAFF,TGTGCCAGCAGTTTATGGGTCCAGGGGACGTTGGATGAAGCTTTCTTT
-,TRBJ2-2,-,TRBV7-8,CASSLEGANTGELFF,TGTGCCAGCAGCTTAGAGGGGGCGAACACCGGGGAGCTGTTTTTT
TRBD1,TRBJ2-2,-,TRBV6-5,CASSSTGGTGELFF,TGTGCCAGCAGTTCCACAGGGGGGACCGGGGAGCTGTTTTTT
-,TRBJ2-7,once,TRBV9,CASSEGLNSYEQYF,TGTGCCAGCAGCGAGGGACTCAACTCCTACGAGCAGTACTTC
-,TRBJ1-4,once,TRBV7-2,CASRGGQKNEKLFF,TGTGCCAGCCGGGGGGGGCAGAAAAATGAAAAACTGTTTTTT
-,TRBJ2-1,-,TRBV4-1,CASSQVRGGAYNEQFF,TGCGCCAGCAGCCAAGTTAGGGGGGGGGCTTACAATGAGCAGTTCTTC
TRBD2,TRBJ2-5,-,TRBV5-4,CASSPGTSGNRGTQYF,TGTGCCAGCAGCCCAGGGACTAGCGGGAACCGGGGGACCCAGTACTTC
-,TRBJ2-5,-,TRBV15,CATTKPTAPVGTQYF,TGTGCCACCACCAAACCAACCGCCCCGGTCGGGACCCAGTACTTC
TRBD2,TRBJ2-1,-,TRBV6-5,CASRAAGTSGIEQFF,TGTGCCAGCAGGGCCGCCGGGACTAGCGGGATTGAGCAGTTCTTC
-,TRBJ1-1,few,TRBV2,CASMLLNTEAFF,TGTGCCAGCATGTTATTGAACACTGAAGCTTTCTTT
TRBD2,TRBJ2-7,-,TRBV11-3,CASSLPGGGSDEQYF,TGTGCCAGCAGCTTACCCGGGGGGGGGTCGGACGAGCAGTACTTC
-,TRBJ2-4,-,TRBV19,CASTEEAKNIQYF,TGTGCCAGTACCGAGGAGGCCAAAAACATTCAGTACTTC
-,TRBJ2-5,-,TRBV4-3,CASSQERGRPETQYF,TGCGCCAGCAGCCAAGAGAGAGGGCGCCCAGAGACCCAGTACTTC
-,TRBJ1-5,-,TRBV10-2,CASSDGERGNQPQHF,TGCGCCAGCAGTGACGGGGAGCGGGGCAATCAGCCCCAGCATTTT
TRBD2,TRBJ2-5,-,TRBV4-1,CASSQVREGPRETQYF,TGCGCCAGCAGCCAAGTCCGGGAGGGCCCTCGAGAGACCCAGTACTTC
TRBD2,TRBJ2-1,-,TRBV6-6,CASTPAISGRAYEQFF,TGTGCCAGCACCCCTGCGATAAGCGGGAGGGCCTATGAGCAGTTCTTC
TRBD2,TRBJ2-7,once,TRBV5-8,CASSRTSGSQYEQYF,TGTGCCAGCAGCAGGACTAGCGGGAGTCAGTACGAGCAGTACTTC
TRBD1,TRBJ1-1,-,TRBV10-3,CASHRGQDTEAFF,TGTGCCAGCCACAGGGGGCAGGACACTGAAGCTTTCTTT
TRBD2,TRBJ2-3,-,TRBV6-1,CATAGTSGTGTQYF,TGTGCCACCGCGGGGACTAGCGGAACAGGTACGCAGTATTTT
-,TRBJ1-2,-,TRBV27,CASMGGDGYTF,TGTGCCAGCATGGGGGGGGATGGCTACACCTTC
TRBD2,TRBJ2-5,-,TRBV7-9,CASSSPRGLANQETQYF,TGTGCCAGCAGCTCCCCGCGGGGACTAGCGAACCAAGAGACCCAGTACTTC
TRBD2,TRBJ2-3,-,TRBV12-5,CASGLGVRLAAPDTQYF,TGTGCTAGTGGTTTGGGGGTTCGGCTAGCGGCGCCAGATACGCAGTATTTT
-,TRBJ1-2,-,TRBV7-8,CASSLAPGDYGYTF,TGTGCCAGCAGCTTAGCCCCAGGGGACTATGGCTACACCTTC
TRBD2,TRBJ2-1,-,TRBV5-1,CASSLELAGVLNEQFF,TGCGCCAGCAGCTTGGAATTAGCGGGAGTTTTGAATGAGCAGTTCTTC
TRBD1,TRBJ1-2,-,TRBV19,CASSPSSDRSNYGYTF,TGTGCCAGTAGTCCTTCTTCGGACAGGAGTAACTATGGCTACACCTTC
-,TRBJ1-3,-,TRBV7-8,CASSLLDRGGNTIYF,TGTGCCAGCAGCTTATTGGACAGAGGTGGAAACACCATATATTTT
TRBD2,TRBJ2-3,-,TRBV14,CASSPGGPTDTQYF,TGTGCCAGCAGCCCGGGGGGACCCACAGATACGCAGTATTTT
-,TRBJ1-1,-,TRBV25-1,CASSPPGVRTTEAFF,TGTGCCAGCAGTCCACCGGGGGTCCGAACAACTGAAGCTTTCTTT
-,TRBJ2-5,-,TRBV30,CAWSVLGRQETQYF,TGTGCCTGGAGTGTACTAGGCCGGCAAGAGACCCAGTACTTC
-,TRBJ1-5,once,TRBV6-1,CASSDRAGSNQPQHF,TGTGCCAGCAGTGACCGGGCGGGAAGCAATCAGCCCCAGCATTTT
-,TRBJ2-3,-,TRBV4-3,CASSGLAQGTDTQYF,TGCGCCAGCAGCGGGCTAGCGCAAGGGACAGATACGCAGTATTTT
TRBD2,TRBJ2-3,-,TRBV5-6,CASFGLALGSTDTQYF,TGTGCCAGCTTTGGACTAGCCCTGGGTAGCACAGATACGCAGTATTTT
-,TRBJ1-1,-,TRBV7-9,CASSFPGGRTEAFF,TGTGCCAGCAGCTTCCCCGGGGGAAGGACTGAAGCTTTCTTT
-,TRBJ1-1,-,TRBV5-4,CASSTGPGGNTEAFF,TGTGCCAGCAGCACCGGGCCAGGAGGTAACACTGAAGCTTTCTTT
TRBD2,TRBJ2-1,-,TRBV30,CAWSVLAGGESSYNEQFF,TGTGCCTGGAGTGTACTAGCGGGGGGGGAGAGCTCCTACAATGAGCAGTTCTTC
-,TRBJ1-2,-,TRBV6-1,CASSRDSGFYGYTF,TGTGCCAGCAGTAGAGACTCCGGGTTTTATGGCTACACCTTC
TRBD1,TRBJ2-6,-,TRBV13,CASSLRTGRSGANVLTF,TGTGCCAGCAGCCTGCGGACAGGGCGCTCTGGGGCCAACGTCCTGACTTTC
TRBD1,TRBJ2-1,-,TRBV6-5,CASSYRTGWNEQFF,TGTGCCAGCAGTTACCGGACAGGTTGGAATGAGCAGTTCTTC
-,TRBJ1-1,-,TRBV13,CASSPGGATGRTEAFF,TGTGCCAGCAGCCCGGGGGGAGCTACAGGGCGGACTGAAGCTTTCTTT
-,TRBJ1-2,-,TRBV4-1,CASSQEGLPHGYTF,TGCGCCAGCAGCCAAGAGGGCCTTCCCCATGGCTACACCTTC
-,TRBJ2-2,-,TRBV6-5,CATRSDTGELFF,TGTGCCACCCGGTCGGACACCGGGGAGCTGTTTTTT
TRBD1,TRBJ2-7,-,TRBV6-1,CASSLTGVSYEQYF,TGTGCCAGCAGCCTCACAGGGGTCTCCTACGAGCAGTACTTC
TRBD1,TRBJ2-3,-,TRBV2,CASSILGQGDTDTQYF,TGTGCCAGCAGTATATTGGGTCAGGGGGACACAGATACGCAGTATTTT
-,TRBJ1-5,-,TRBV4-1,CASSITGNSNQPQHF,TGCGCCAGCAGCATCACAGGGAATAGCAATCAGCCCCAGCATTTT
-,TRBJ2-7,-,TRBV29-1,CSVHTGSWREQYF,TGCAGCGTCCACACCGGGTCTTGGAGGGAGCAGTACTTC
TRBD1,TRBJ1-2,-,TRBV6-4,CASSEQGRHYGYTF,TGTGCCAGCAGTGAACAGGGGAGGCACTATGGCTACACCTTC
-,TRBJ2-4,-,TRBV5-4,CASSTGQLTLTLAKNIQYF,TGTGCCAGCAGCACAGGACAGCTCACTTTAACTCTAGCCAAAAACATTCAGTACTTC
TRBD2,TRBJ2-1,-,TRBV11-2,CASSLGLLAGGRGEQFF,TGTGCCAGCAGCTTAGGCCTACTAGCGGGAGGGCGAGGTGAGCAGTTCTTC
TRBD2,TRBJ2-1,once,TRBV18,CASSPFTSGHNEQFF,TGTGCCAGCTCACCGTTTACTAGCGGACATAATGAGCAGTTCTTC
-,TRBJ2-6,-,TRBV2,CASSTRAVSGANVLTF,TGTGCCAGCAGCACGAGGGCAGTTTCTGGGGCCAACGTCCTGACTTTC
-,TRBJ2-5,once,TRBV27,CASSLGGIETQYF,TGTGCCAGCAGTTTAGGTGGCATAGAGACCCAGTACTTC